This T cell receptor (beta chain) was captured by sequencing in a study of metastatic and nonmetastatic thyroid tumors. Study summary: For malignant and benign thyroid patients, tumor or nodule tissue and blood were the sources whose repertoires were compared. The study's findings and limits: Relative to benign nodules, malignant thyroid tumors were reportedly characterized by significantly elevated TCR beta diversity in blood and tumor.

With MiXCR, TCRdb reprocessed the PCR reads. The table has about 85,000 clones, 8% to 9.5% seen once. No patient had received any treatment before thyroid surgery. V shed 5 bases and J shed 1 base, with 18 bases lying between them. This CDR3 has 17 amino acids. The germline CDR1 and CDR2 sequences are MNHNS and SASEGT. This clone occurred many times. Its matching antigen is unknown. Other DNA sequences in the same sample also yield this CDR3. This sequence was found in a female donor with papillary thyroid cancer or a benign thyroid nodule (not recorded which). Some clones in this sample may be carry-over from other donors' samples. The rearrangement uses TRBV6-1 and TRBJ2-4; D perhaps matches TRBD2 (6 bases). Material: blood. CDR3 region: CASSPTTGGVAKNIQYF. CDR3 DNA: TGTGCCAGCAGTCCAACTACAGGAGGGGTGGCCAAAAACATTCAGTACTTC.